This T cell receptor beta chain was retrieved from a study of T cells after yellow fever vaccination. TCRdb fed the 5' RACE reads into MiXCR, producing one record per CDR3 protein. The table records around 100,000 distinct CDR3 sequences, roughly 8.9% of them present only once. This clonotype was seen a handful of times. The sequenced sample was CD8+ T cells sorted from PBMCs, obtained 45 days after the yellow fever booster vaccination. The sequence came from a man aged 25 to 40 who received the YFV17D yellow fever vaccine.

DNA of the CDR3: TGCAGTGCTCTCTCACAAGCGGGAGCGAAAAACAATGAGCAGTTCTTC. Translating it yields CSALSQAGAKNNEQFF. The rearrangement joins TRBV20-1 to TRBJ2-1, with 8 bases aligning to TRBD2. Trimming cost V 5 bases and J 5 bases; bases outside gene matches: 14. CDR1 DFQATT and CDR2 SNEGSKA come from the germline V gene (reference sequence). The CDR3 extends over 16 amino acids.